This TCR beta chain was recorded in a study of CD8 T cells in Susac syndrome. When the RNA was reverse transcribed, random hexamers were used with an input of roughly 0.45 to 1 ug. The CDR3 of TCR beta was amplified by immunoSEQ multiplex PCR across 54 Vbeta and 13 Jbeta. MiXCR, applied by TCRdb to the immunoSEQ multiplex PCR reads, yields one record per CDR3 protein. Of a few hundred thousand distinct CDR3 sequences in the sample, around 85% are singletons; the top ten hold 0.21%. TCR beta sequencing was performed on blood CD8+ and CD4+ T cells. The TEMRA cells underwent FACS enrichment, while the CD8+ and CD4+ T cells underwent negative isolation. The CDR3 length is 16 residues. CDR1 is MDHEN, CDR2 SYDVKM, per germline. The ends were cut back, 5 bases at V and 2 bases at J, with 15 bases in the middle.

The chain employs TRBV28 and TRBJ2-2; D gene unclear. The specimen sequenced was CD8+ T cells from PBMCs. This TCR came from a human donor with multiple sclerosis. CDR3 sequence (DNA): TGTGCCAGCAGTCCTCTTAGGGTAGGCAACACCGGGGAGCTGTTTTTT. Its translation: CASSPLRVGNTGELFF.